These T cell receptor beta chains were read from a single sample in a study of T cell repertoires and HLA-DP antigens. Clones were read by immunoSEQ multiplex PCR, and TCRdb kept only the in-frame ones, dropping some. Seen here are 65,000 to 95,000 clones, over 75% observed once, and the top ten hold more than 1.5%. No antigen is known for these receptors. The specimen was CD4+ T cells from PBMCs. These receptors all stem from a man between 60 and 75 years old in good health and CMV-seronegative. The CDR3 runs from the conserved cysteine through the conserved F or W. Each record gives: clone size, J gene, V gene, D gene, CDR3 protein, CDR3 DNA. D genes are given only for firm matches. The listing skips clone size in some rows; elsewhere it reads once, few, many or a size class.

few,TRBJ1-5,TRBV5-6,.,CASSLWQGGQPQHF,TGTGCCAGCAGCTTATGGCAGGGCGGGCAGCCCCAGCATTTT
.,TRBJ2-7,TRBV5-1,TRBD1,CASSGTGSYEQYF,TGCGCCAGTTCCGGGACAGGGTCCTACGAGCAGTACTTC
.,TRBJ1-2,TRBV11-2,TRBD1,CASSLAGQGSYGYTF,TGTGCCAGCAGCTTAGCCGGACAGGGTAGCTATGGCTACACCTTC
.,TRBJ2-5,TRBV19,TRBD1,CASSDRGLQETQYF,TGTGCCAGTTCAGACAGGGGGCTGCAAGAGACCCAGTACTTC
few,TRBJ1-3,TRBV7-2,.,CASSPPRTSGNTIYF,TGTGCCAGCAGCCCCCCACGTACCTCTGGAAACACCATATATTTT
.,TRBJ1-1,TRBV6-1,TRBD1,CASDSGGADTEAFF,TGTGCCAGCGACTCAGGGGGCGCGGACACTGAAGCTTTCTTT
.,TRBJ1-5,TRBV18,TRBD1,CASSSGTGVNQPQHF,TGTGCCAGCTCAAGTGGGACAGGGGTTAATCAGCCCCAGCATTTT
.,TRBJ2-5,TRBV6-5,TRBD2,CASSYAGEQETQYF,TGTGCCAGCAGTTATGCGGGGGAACAAGAGACCCAGTACTTC
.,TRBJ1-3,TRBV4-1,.,CASSQEGQSNSGNTIYF,TGCGCCAGCAGCCAAGAAGGTCAGAGCAACTCTGGAAACACCATATATTTT
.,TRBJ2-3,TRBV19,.,CASKGGDNTDTQYF,TGTGCCAGTAAAGGAGGGGACAACACAGATACGCAGTATTTT
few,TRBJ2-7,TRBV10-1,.,CASSGPGGEQYF,TGCGCCAGCAGTGGACCCGGGGGCGAGCAGTACTTC
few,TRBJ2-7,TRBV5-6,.,CASSFRQGGYEQYF,TGTGCCAGCAGCTTTAGGCAGGGAGGCTACGAGCAGTACTTC
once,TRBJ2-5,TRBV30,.,CAWSVGSQETQYF,TGTGCCTGGAGTGTAGGGTCGCAAGAGACCCAGTACTTC
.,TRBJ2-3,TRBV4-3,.,CASSQDLRRSYADTQYF,TGCGCCAGCAGCCAAGATCTTCGGAGAAGTTACGCAGATACGCAGTATTTT
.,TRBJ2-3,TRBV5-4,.,CASSLGGTATDTQYF,TGTGCCAGCAGCTTGGGCGGGACTGCCACAGATACGCAGTATTTT
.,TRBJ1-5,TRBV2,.,CASSERFNQPQHF,TGTGCCAGCAGTGAACGATTCAATCAGCCCCAGCATTTT
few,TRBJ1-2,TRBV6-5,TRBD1,CASSYSSPDRDYGYTF,TGTGCCAGCAGTTACTCGTCGCCGGACAGGGACTATGGCTACACCTTC
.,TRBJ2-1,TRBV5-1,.,CASSLELAPYNEQFF,TGCGCCAGCAGCTTGGAGCTAGCGCCCTACAATGAGCAGTTCTTC
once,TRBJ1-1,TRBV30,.,CAWSLVGGSHTEAFF,TGTGCCTGGAGCTTGGTGGGGGGGTCCCACACTGAAGCTTTCTTT
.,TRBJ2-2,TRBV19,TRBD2,CASTYTGLARTGELFF,TGTGCCAGTACTTACACGGGACTAGCGAGGACCGGGGAGCTGTTTTTT